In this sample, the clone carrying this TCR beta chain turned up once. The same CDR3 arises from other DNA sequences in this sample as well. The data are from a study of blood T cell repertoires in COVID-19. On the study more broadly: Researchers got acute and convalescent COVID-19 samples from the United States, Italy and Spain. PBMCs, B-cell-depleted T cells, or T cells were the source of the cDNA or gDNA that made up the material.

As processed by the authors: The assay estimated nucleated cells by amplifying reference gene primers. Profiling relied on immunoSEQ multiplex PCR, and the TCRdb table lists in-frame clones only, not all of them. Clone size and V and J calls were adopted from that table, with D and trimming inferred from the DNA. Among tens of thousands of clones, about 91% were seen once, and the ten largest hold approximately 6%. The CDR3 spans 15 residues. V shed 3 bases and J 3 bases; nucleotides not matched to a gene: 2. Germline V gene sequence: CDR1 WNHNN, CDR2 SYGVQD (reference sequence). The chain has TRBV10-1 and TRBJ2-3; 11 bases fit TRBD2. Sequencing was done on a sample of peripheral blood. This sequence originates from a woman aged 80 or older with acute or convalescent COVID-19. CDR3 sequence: CASSESSGGTDTQYF. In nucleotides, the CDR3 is TGCGCCAGCAGTGAATCTAGCGGGGGGACAGATACGCAGTATTTT.